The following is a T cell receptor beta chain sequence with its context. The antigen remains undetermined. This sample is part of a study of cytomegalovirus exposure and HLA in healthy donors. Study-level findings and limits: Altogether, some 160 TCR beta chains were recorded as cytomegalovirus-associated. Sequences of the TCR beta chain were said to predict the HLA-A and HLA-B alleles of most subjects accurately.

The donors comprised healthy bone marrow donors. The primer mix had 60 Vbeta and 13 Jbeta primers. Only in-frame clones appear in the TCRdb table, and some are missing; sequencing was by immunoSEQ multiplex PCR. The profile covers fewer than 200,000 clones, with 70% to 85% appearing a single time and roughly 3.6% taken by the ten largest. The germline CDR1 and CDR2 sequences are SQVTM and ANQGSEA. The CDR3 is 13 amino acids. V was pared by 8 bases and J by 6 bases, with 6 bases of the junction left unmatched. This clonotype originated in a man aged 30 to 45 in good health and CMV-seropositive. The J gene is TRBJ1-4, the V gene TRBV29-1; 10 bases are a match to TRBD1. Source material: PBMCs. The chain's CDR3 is CSYRGTGDEKLFF. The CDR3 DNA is TGCAGCTATCGAGGGACAGGGGATGAAAAACTGTTTTTT.